This TCR beta chain appears in the sequencing data of a study of blood T cell repertoires in COVID-19. With 2 bases removed from V and 4 bases from J, the gap between germline ends came to 12 bases. This CDR3 has 15 amino acids. The germline V gene has CDR1 KGHSH and CDR2 LQKENI. Generated by immunoSEQ multiplex PCR, the TCRdb table keeps only in-frame clones and is missing some. The table lists about 210,000 clones, around 83% of them singletons, with under 2.5% in the top ten. The chain combines TRBV18 with TRBJ1-5; D is perhaps TRBD1 (6 bases). Sequencing was done on a sample of peripheral blood. This sequence was found in a man aged 35 to 55 who had recovered from COVID-19. In nucleotides, the CDR3 is TGTGCCAGCTCACCAACAGGGTCGACGAATCAGCCCCAGCATTTT. It codes for CASSPTGSTNQPQHF.